These 9 T cell receptor beta chains came from one sample sequenced in a study of cytomegalovirus exposure and HLA in healthy donors. Vbeta (60) and Jbeta (13) primers were used in the PCR. Produced via immunoSEQ multiplex PCR; TCRdb's table is partial and in-frame only. This sample yields approximately 150,000 clones, of which under 70% are seen a single time; 3% belongs to the top ten. The sample was PBMCs. The origin of the receptors is a woman aged 30 to 39 in good health and CMV-seropositive.

The chain recombines TRBV2 with TRBJ1-3; D unclear. Germline CDR1 SNHLY, CDR2 FYNNEI. CDR3 size: 14 residues. With 8 bases removed from V and 0 bases from J, the gap between germline ends came to 11 bases. In nucleotides, the CDR3 is TGTGCCAGCCGAGGGTCCAGCTCTGGAAACACCATATATTTT. Encoded protein: CASRGSSSGNTIYF.

This clone showed up just a few times. The J gene is TRBJ1-5, the V gene TRBV27; 8 positions agree with TRBD1. CDR3 length equals 16 residues. J lost 2 bases, V lost 0 bases, and 3 bases had no gene match. Germline assignment: CDR1 MNHEY and CDR2 SMNVEV (reference sequence). The CDR3 loop reads CASSLSPTGGNQPQHF. The CDR3 nucleotides read TGTGCCAGCAGTTTATCTCCGACAGGGGGCAATCAGCCCCAGCATTTT.

V gene TRBV19 combines with J gene TRBJ1-1; D remains unclear. The V gene lost 3 bases and the J gene lost 1 base, with 12 bases spanning the gap. CDR1 and CDR2 (germline): LNHDA, SQIVND (reference sequence). The CDR3 runs 15 residues. The CDR3 nucleotides are TGTGCCAGTAGTATTGCGTCCCGGTCGAACACTGAAGCTTTCTTT. Translated, it gives CASSIASRSNTEAFF.

The chain employs TRBV2 and TRBJ2-7; no clear D. This CDR3 has 13 residues. The V end was cut by 6 bases, the J end by 2 bases, with 11 bases between. CDR1 and CDR2 (germline): SNHLY, FYNNEI. CDR3 DNA: TGTGCCAGCAGCGTTACACAGACCTACGAGCAGTACTTC. Amino acid sequence: CASSVTQTYEQYF.

This clone came up a few times. The chain is built from TRBV4-1 and TRBJ1-1; D unresolved. CDR3 length: 16 amino acids. Between the trimmed V and J ends, which lost 4 bases and 1 base, there was a span of 16 bases. In germline, CDR1 is MGHRA, CDR2 YSYEKL. The CDR3 loop is CASSLHPARENTEAFF. Written as DNA, the CDR3 is TGCGCCAGCAGCCTCCACCCCGCCCGGGAGAACACTGAAGCTTTCTTT.

The V call is TRBV5-1, the J call TRBJ2-7, with 10 bases matching TRBD1. V lost 5 bases, J lost 3 bases, and 5 bases stayed unmatched. Germline V gene sequence: CDR1 SGHRS, CDR2 YFSETQ. The CDR3 contains 14 residues. The CDR3 DNA reads as TGCGCCAGCAGAAGGGACAGGGGCTTCTACGAGCAGTACTTC. Protein product: CASRRDRGFYEQYF.

This clone came up many times. V and J are TRBV29-1 and TRBJ1-1, with D unclear. Trimming took 4 bases from V and 1 from J, leaving 16 bases between them. CDR1 is SQVTM, CDR2 ANQGSEA, per germline. The length of the CDR3 is 15 residues. CDR3 loop: CSVGLRRDSNTEAFF. As DNA, the CDR3 is TGCAGCGTTGGTCTTAGGAGGGATTCGAACACTGAAGCTTTCTTT.

J is TRBJ2-5 and V is TRBV5-1; D unresolved. The germline V gene encodes CDR1 SGHRS and CDR2 YFSETQ. V gave up 0 bases and J gave up 2 bases, with 8 bases separating them. The CDR3 spans 14 residues. The CDR3 nucleotides are TGCGCCAGCAGCTTGGGAGGAACTCAAGAGACCCAGTACTTC. This gives the protein CASSLGGTQETQYF.

This chain connects TRBV9 to TRBJ2-2; D call uncertain. In germline, CDR1 is SGDLS, CDR2 YYNGEE. V lost 7 bases to trimming and J lost 8 bases, with 15 bases between them. The CDR3 runs 13 residues. As DNA, the CDR3 is TGTGCCAGCTCTCCTCCCTTCCCTGGGGAGCTGTTTTTT. This gives the protein CASSPPFPGELFF.